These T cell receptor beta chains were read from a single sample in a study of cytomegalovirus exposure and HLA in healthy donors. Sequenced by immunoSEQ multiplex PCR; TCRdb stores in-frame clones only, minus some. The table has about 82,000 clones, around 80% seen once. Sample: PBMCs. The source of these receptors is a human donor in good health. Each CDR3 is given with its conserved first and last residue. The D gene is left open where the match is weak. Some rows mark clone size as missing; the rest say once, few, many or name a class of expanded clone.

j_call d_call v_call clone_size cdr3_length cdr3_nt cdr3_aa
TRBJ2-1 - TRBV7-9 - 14 TGTGCCAGCAGCTTAGACTCCGTCTACAATGAGCAGTTCTTC CASSLDSVYNEQFF
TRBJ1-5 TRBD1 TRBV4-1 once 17 TGCGCCAGCAGCCCCTCCGGGACAGGGGTTTACAATCAGCCCCAGCATTTT CASSPSGTGVYNQPQHF
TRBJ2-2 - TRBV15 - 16 TGTGCCACCAGCAGAGAGAGAACAGGCGGCACCGGGGAGCTGTTTTTT CATSRERTGGTGELFF
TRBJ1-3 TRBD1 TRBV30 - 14 TGTGCCTGGAGAACACAGGGGGCTGGAAACACCATATATTTT CAWRTQGAGNTIYF
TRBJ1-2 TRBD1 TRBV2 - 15 TGTGCCAGCAGCCTTACCGGGACAGACAACTATGGCTACACCTTC CASSLTGTDNYGYTF
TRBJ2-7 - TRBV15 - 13 TGTGCCACCAGCAGAGAGCCTGACTACGAGCAGTACTTC CATSREPDYEQYF
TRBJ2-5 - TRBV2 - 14 TGTGCCAGCAGTCAGGGGGGCGGGTACGAGACCCAGTACTTC CASSQGGGYETQYF
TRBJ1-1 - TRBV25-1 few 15 TGTGCCAGCAGTGAAGGAGGTCAGCTCAACACTGAAGCTTTCTTT CASSEGGQLNTEAFF
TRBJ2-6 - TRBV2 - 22 TGTGCCAGCAGTGAGTTACCGGGACAGGCGGGACTAAAGCTGTCTGGGGCCAACGTCCTGACTTTC CASSELPGQAGLKLSGANVLTF
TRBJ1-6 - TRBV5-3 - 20 TGTGCCAGAAGCTGGGAGGACGGGACTCTACAAAGCTCCTATAATTCACCCCTCCACTTT CARSWEDGTLQSSYNSPLHF
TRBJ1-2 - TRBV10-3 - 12 TGTGCCATCAGTGAGGCAGGGTATGGCTACACCTTC CAISEAGYGYTF
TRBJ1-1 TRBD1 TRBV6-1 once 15 TGTGCCAGCCCACCCGTGACAGGGCGAGGGTTTGAAGCTTTCTTT CASPPVTGRGFEAFF
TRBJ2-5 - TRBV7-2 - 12 TGTGCCAGCAGCTACGGGATACGGGGCCAGTACTTC CASSYGIRGQYF
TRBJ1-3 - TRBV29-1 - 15 TGCAGCGTGACGAGGGCAGGCGCCTCTGGAAACACCATATATTTT CSVTRAGASGNTIYF
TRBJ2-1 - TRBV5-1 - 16 TGCGCCAGCAGCTTGTTGCGCGGCCATCCTCTCAATGAGCAGTTCTTC CASSLLRGHPLNEQFF
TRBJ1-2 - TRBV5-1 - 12 TGCGCCAGCAGCATCCCCTCGGAGGGCTACCCCTTC CASSIPSEGYPF
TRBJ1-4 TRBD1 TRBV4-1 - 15 TGCGCCAGCAGCCAAGTTGGCACAGGGGGAGAGAAACTGTTTTTT CASSQVGTGGEKLFF
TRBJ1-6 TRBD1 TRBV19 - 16 TGTGCCAGTAGTCGGGACAGGGAACTTTATAATTCACCCCTCCACTTT CASSRDRELYNSPLHF
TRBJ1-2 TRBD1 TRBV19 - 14 TGTGCCAGCCCATCTCCCGACAGGGTCGATGGCTACACCTTC CASPSPDRVDGYTF
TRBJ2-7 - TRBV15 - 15 TGTGCCACCAGCAGAGGACCCACGGGTTCCTACGAGCAGTACTTC CATSRGPTGSYEQYF
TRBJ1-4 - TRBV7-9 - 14 TGTGCCAGCAGCCGAGAGGCCGTCGGTGAAAAACTGTTTTTT CASSREAVGEKLFF
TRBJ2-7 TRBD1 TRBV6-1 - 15 TGTGCCAGCAGTGAAGCACCGGGACAGGGCTACGAGCAGTACTTC CASSEAPGQGYEQYF
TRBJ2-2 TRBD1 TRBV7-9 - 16 TGTGCCAGCAGCTTAGCCGGACAGGGTTGGATCGGGGAGCTGTTTTTT CASSLAGQGWIGELFF
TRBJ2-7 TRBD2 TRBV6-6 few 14 TGTGCCAGCAGGCCTCGGGGGGGACTCCACGAGCAGTACTTC CASRPRGGLHEQYF
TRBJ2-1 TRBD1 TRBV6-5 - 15 TGTGCCAGCAGTTACCTGGGACAGGGGAACAATGAGCAGTTCTTC CASSYLGQGNNEQFF
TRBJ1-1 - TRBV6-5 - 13 TGTGCCAGCAGTTGGACAGAGAACACTGAAGCTTTCTTT CASSWTENTEAFF
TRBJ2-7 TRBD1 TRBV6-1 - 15 TGTGCCAGCAGTGATGTCGGACAGGGTAACTACGAGCAGTACTTC CASSDVGQGNYEQYF